Sequencing of this T cell receptor (beta chain) was carried out in a study of blood T cell repertoires in COVID-19. Produced via immunoSEQ multiplex PCR; TCRdb's table is partial and in-frame only. The table includes over 300,000 clones, more than 75% detected once. V lost 4 bases and J 5 bases, leaving 8 bases between the germline ends. There are 12 residues in the CDR3. The germline V gene has CDR1 SGHRS and CDR2 YFSETQ. The sequence was obtained from a woman aged 50 to 60 with acute or convalescent COVID-19. Sequences were obtained from peripheral blood. V and J are TRBV5-1 and TRBJ2-3, with D tentatively TRBD2 (6 bases). The CDR3 bases are TGCGCCAGCAGCGGGACTGGAGATACGCAGTATTTT. Translating it yields CASSGTGDTQYF.